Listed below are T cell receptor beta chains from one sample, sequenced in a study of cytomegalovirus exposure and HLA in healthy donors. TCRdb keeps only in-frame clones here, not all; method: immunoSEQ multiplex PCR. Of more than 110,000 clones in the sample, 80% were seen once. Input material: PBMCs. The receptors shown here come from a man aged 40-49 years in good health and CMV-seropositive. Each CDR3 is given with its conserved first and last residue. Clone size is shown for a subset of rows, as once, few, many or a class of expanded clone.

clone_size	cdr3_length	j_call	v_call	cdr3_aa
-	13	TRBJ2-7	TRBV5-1	CASSMDVPVEQYF
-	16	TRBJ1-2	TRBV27	CASSTGTATSGYGYTF
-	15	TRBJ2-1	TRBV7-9	CASSSAGPGRGEQFF
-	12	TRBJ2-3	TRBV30	CAWSGRLNTQYF
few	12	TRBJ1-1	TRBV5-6	CASSLAWQEAFF
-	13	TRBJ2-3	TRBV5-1	CASSPPGTDTQYF
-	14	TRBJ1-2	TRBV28	CASSLPQRNYGYTF
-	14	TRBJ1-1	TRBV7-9	CASRNRGGNTEAFF
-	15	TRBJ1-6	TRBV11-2	CASSSGDRENSPLHF
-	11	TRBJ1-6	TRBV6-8	CATLRGSPLHF
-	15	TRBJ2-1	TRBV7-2	CASSLGSSSYNEQFF
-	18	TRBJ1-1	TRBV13	CASSLAFGDRGSNTEAFF
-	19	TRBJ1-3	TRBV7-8	CASSLVRGLEGNSGNTIYF